Below, one T cell receptor (beta chain) is given with its context. This entry belongs to a study of blood T cell repertoires in COVID-19. The protocol was immunoSEQ multiplex PCR, while the TCRdb copy is restricted to in-frame clones and leaves out a portion. The data hold 82,000 or so clones, with about 89% observed a single time. The ends lost 0 bases at V and 1 base at J; junction bases unmatched: 5. CDR1 is MGHRA, CDR2 YSYEKL, per germline. This CDR3 region has 16 residues. The sample comprised PBMCs or T cells enriched from blood (not recorded which). The origin of this receptor is a woman between 50 and 59 years old with acute COVID-19. The rearrangement links TRBV4-1 to TRBJ1-1, with 7 bases lining up with TRBD1. The CDR3 protein is CASSQDPGTANTEAFF. CDR3 nucleotides: TGCGCCAGCAGCCAAGACCCGGGGACAGCGAACACTGAAGCTTTCTTT.